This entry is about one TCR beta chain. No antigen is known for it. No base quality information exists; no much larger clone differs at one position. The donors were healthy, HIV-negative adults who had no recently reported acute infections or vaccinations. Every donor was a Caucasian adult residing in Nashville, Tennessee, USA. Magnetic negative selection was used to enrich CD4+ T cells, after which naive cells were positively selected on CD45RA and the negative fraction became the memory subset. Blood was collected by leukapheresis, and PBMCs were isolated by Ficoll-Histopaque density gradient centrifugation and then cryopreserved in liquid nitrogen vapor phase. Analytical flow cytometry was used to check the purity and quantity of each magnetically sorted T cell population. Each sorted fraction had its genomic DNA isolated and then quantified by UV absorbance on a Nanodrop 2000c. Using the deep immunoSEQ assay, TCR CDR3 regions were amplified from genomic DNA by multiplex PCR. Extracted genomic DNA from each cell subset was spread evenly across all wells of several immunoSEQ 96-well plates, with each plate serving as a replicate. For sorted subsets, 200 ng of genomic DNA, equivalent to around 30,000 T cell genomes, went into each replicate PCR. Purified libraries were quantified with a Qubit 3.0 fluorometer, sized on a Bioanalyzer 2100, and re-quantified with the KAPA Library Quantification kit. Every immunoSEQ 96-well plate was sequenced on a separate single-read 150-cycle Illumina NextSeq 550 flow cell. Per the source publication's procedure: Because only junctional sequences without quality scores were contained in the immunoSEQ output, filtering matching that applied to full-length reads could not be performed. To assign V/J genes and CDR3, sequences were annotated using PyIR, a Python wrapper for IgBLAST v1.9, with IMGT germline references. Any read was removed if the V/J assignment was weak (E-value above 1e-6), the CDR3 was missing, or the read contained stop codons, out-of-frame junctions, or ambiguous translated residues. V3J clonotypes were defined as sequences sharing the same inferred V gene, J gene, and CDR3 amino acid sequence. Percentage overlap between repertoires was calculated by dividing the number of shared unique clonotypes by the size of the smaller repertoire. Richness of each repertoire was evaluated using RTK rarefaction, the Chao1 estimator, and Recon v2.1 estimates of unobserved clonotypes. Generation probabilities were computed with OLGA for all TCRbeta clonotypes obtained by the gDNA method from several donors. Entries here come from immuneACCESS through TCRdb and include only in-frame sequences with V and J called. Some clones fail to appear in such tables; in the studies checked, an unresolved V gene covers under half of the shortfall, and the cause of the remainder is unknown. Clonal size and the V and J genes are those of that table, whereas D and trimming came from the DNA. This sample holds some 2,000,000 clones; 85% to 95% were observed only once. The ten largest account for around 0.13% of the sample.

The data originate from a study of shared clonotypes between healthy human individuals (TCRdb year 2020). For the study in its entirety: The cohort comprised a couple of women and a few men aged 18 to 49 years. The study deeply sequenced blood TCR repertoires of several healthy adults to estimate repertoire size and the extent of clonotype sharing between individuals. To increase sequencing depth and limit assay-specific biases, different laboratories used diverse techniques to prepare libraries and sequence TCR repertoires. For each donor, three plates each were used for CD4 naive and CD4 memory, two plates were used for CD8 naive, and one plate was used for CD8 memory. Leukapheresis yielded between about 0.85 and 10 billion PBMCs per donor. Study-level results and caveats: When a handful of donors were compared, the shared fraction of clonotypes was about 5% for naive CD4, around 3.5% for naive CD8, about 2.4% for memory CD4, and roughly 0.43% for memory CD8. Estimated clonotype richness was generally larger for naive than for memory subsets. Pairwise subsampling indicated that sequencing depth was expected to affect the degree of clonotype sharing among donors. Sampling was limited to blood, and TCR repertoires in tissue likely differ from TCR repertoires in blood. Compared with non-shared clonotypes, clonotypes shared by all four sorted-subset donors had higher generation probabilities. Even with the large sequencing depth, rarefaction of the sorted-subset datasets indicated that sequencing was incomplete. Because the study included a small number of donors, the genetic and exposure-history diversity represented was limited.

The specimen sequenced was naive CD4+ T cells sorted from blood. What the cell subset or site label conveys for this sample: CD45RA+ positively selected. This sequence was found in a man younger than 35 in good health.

Here is the DNA: TGCGCCAGCAGCTGGGTTGCCTCGACTCGTGAAGCTTTCTTT. Its product reads: CASSWVASTREAFF. The sequence is built from TRBV5-1 and TRBJ1-1; the D gene remains uncertain. Based on the germline V gene, the CDR1 and CDR2 sequences are SGHRS and YFSETQ. Reading from cysteine to phenylalanine, the CDR3 counts 14 amino acids. Only the CDR3 portion is preserved as DNA: 42 bases, with reading frame beginning at the first base. Trimming costs V 3 bases and J 7 bases, and their ends lie 16 bases apart.